This T cell receptor (beta chain) is drawn from a study of human T cells and chemical hapten exposure. Study information: Weekly scalp doses of diphenylcyclopropenone were given to patients during the approximately 23-week study.

To note about this clonotype: The antigen remains unidentified.

MiXCR, run by TCRdb on the RACE reads, gives a single entry per CDR3 protein. The table has approximately 97,000 distinct CDR3 sequences, roughly a quarter seen once. Documented time point: patch test 3, about 24 weeks after DPC sensitization. Treatment denoted: therapeutic diphenylcyclopropenone sensitization with weekly scalp DPC. The CDR3 totals 13 residues. Germline values: CDR1 SGHAT, CDR2 FQDESV (reference sequence). The ends were cut back, 10 bases at V and 7 bases at J, with 14 bases in the middle. Study observations and caveats: With alopecia, donors may have immune responses unlike healthy people's.

The receptor was derived from a man in his forties or fifties with alopecia areata. Some clones in this sample may be carry-over from other donors' samples. The sequenced sample was whole blood, obtained in connection with sensitization to the hapten diphenylcyclopropenone (DPC). This chain uses TRBV11-1 with TRBJ1-6, with TRBD1 as a possible D gene (6 bases). The CDR3 DNA sequence: TGTGCCACCAAGACAGGACCAAATTCACCCCTCCACTTT. It encodes CATKTGPNSPLHF. The whole variable domain, filled in from reference TRBV11-1 and TRBJ1-6, reads EAEVAQSPRYKITEKSQAVAFWCDPISGHATLYWYRQILGQGPELLVQFQDESVVDDSQLPKDRFSAERLKGVDSTLKIQPAELGDSAMYLCATKTGPNSPLHFGNGTRLTVT.